The 28 T cell receptor beta chains below come from one sample, sequenced in a study of blood T cell repertoires in COVID-19. Generated by immunoSEQ multiplex PCR, the TCRdb table keeps only in-frame clones and is missing some. The sample lists 200,000 to 250,000 clones; 75% to 90% were seen once. Sequenced material: peripheral blood. The receptors derive from a woman in her forties with acute or convalescent COVID-19.

Only one count was recorded for this clone. The J gene is TRBJ2-3, the V gene TRBV27; 9 nucleotides align to TRBD2. The germline CDR1 and CDR2 sequences are MNHEY and SMNVEV (reference sequence). The CDR3 loop spans 14 amino acids. V lost 5 bases to trimming and J lost 2 bases; unmatched junction nucleotides: 2. In DNA, the CDR3 is TGTGCCAGCAGTACTAGCGGGTTCACAGATACGCAGTATTTT. Protein: CASSTSGFTDTQYF.

The gene calls are TRBV12-5 and TRBJ1-3; D perhaps matches TRBD1 (5 bases). The germline V gene has CDR1 LGHNT and CDR2 FRNRAP. V lost 0 bases, J lost 0 bases, and 15 bases lay in between. The CDR3 length is 18 residues. CDR3 protein: CASGLVLGGAISGNTIYF. As DNA, the CDR3 is TGTGCTAGTGGTTTGGTACTAGGAGGGGCCATCTCTGGAAACACCATATATTTT.

The chain carries TRBV5-6 and TRBJ2-3; D remains unclear. From germline, CDR1 is SGHDT and CDR2 YYEEEE. The CDR3 runs to 15 residues. V was cut by 0 bases and J by 6 bases, with 14 bases left in between. CDR3 sequence (DNA): TGTGCCAGCAGCTTGGCCGAACTTGATCGGGATACGCAGTATTTT. Encoded protein: CASSLAELDRDTQYF.

V and J are TRBV14 and TRBJ2-2; 8 nucleotides agree with TRBD1. There are 15 residues in the CDR3. Trimming at V came to 4 bases and at J to 9 bases, leaving 10 bases not matched to a gene. Germline values: CDR1 SGHDN, CDR2 FVKESK. In DNA, the CDR3 is TGTGCCAGCAGCCGAGGACAGGGAAGGGGCTGGGAGCTGTTTTTT. It is translated as CASSRGQGRGWELFF.

The chain is built from TRBV28 and TRBJ2-1; 8 bases agree with TRBD1. Germline lookup yields CDR1 MDHEN and CDR2 SYDVKM. CDR3 length: 16 residues. Trimming at V came to 5 bases and at J to 9 bases, leaving 15 bases not matched to a gene. The CDR3: CASSTTPGTGRGEQFF. In nucleotides, the CDR3 is TGTGCCAGCAGTACAACACCCGGGACAGGCCGAGGTGAGCAGTTCTTC. Supplemented by reference TRBV28 and TRBJ2-1, the full variable domain reads DVKVTQSSRYLVKRTGEKVFLECVQDMDHENMFWYRQDPGLGLRLIYFSYDVKMKEKGDIPEGYSVSREKKERFSLILESASTNQTSMYLCASSTTPGTGRGEQFFGPGTRLTVL.

The chain links TRBV7-6 to TRBJ1-1, with D unclear. The germline CDR1 and CDR2 sequences are SGHVS and FNYEAQ. Trimming left V 2 bases short and J 1 base short, with 14 bases between. The CDR3 loop spans 16 amino acids. CDR3 nucleotide sequence: TGTGCCAGCAGCTTAAAAGGGAGGCCAGAGAACACTGAAGCTTTCTTT. Residues: CASSLKGRPENTEAFF.

The J gene is TRBJ1-3, the V gene TRBV5-1; 10 bases align to TRBD1. The length of the CDR3 is 16 residues. CDR1 is SGHRS and CDR2 is YFSETQ in the germline V gene. Germline trimming cut 0 bases from V and 4 bases from J; bases unmatched to any gene: 4. CDR3 region: CASSLAGTGAGNTIYF. CDR3 nucleotide sequence: TGCGCCAGCAGCTTGGCCGGGACAGGGGCGGGAAACACCATATATTTT.

On this clone: The junction differs from germline at one of its ends, possibly a read error. This chain joins TRBV7-7 and TRBJ2-5, with D possibly TRBD2 on 6 matching bases. Germline CDR1 is SSHAT and CDR2 is FNYEAQ (reference sequence). The CDR3 covers 14 residues. The DNA of the CDR3 is TGTGCCAGCAGCTTATGGGGGGACCAGGAGACCCAGTACTTC. Translating gives CASSLWGDQETQYF.

The rearrangement joins TRBV29-1 to TRBJ2-2, with 8 bases fitting TRBD1. The CDR3 contains 19 residues. CDR1 is SQVTM, CDR2 ANQGSEA, per germline. With V trimmed by 7 bases and J by 0 bases, 19 bases remained unmatched. The DNA of the CDR3 is TGCAGCGCCAGGGGTCGCAGGGCAGGGGGCAAAGCGAACACCGGGGAGCTGTTTTTT. Translation: CSARGRRAGGKANTGELFF.

The chain employs TRBV2 and TRBJ1-2; D is uncertain. Germline CDR1 reads SNHLY; CDR2 reads FYNNEI. Trimming took 7 bases from V and 8 from J, leaving 8 bases between them. The CDR3 runs to 10 residues. The CDR3 loop reads CASTAQGYTF. DNA for the CDR3: TGTGCCAGCACCGCGCAAGGCTACACCTTC.

V is TRBV6-5 and J is TRBJ1-4; tentatively, D is TRBD1 (6 bases). V shed 2 bases and J shed 8 bases, with 12 bases lying between them. This CDR3 region has 14 residues. Germline V gene lookup returns CDR1 MNHEY and CDR2 SVGAGI. CDR3 residues: CASSYGGAGEKLFF. The CDR3 nucleotides are TGTGCCAGCAGTTACGGGGGGGCAGGGGAAAAACTGTTTTTT.

The chain is built from TRBV11-3 and TRBJ2-2, with D maybe TRBD2 (5 bases). The V gene lost 3 bases and the J gene lost 2 bases, with 7 bases spanning the gap. The CDR3 is made up of 14 amino acids. Germline V gene data show CDR1 as SGHNT and CDR2 as YENEEA. CDR3 sequence reads: CASSLGSNTGELFF. CDR3 in DNA: TGTGCCAGCAGCTTGGGGAGCAACACCGGGGAGCTGTTTTTT.

J is TRBJ2-2 and V is TRBV3-1 (or the pseudogene TRBV3-2); D ambiguous. The V end was cut by 3 bases, the J end by 9 bases, with 5 bases between. From germline, CDR1 is LGHDT and CDR2 YNNKEL (reference sequence). The CDR3 runs 11 residues. The CDR3 DNA sequence: TGTGCCAGCAGCCAGTCCAGGGAGCTGTTTTTT. The encoded protein is CASSQSRELFF.

This clone came up a few times. The V call is TRBV5-1, the J call TRBJ1-1, with TRBD1 identical over 8 bases. From germline, CDR1 is SGHRS and CDR2 YFSETQ. V lost 0 bases, J lost 5 bases, and 6 bases stayed unmatched. The CDR3 is 15 amino acids. CDR3 sequence: CASSLVGQGGTEAFF. CDR3 coding DNA: TGCGCCAGCAGCTTGGTAGGACAGGGAGGGACTGAAGCTTTCTTT.

This clone was observed once. V usage is TRBV6-6 and J usage is TRBJ1-1, with TRBD1 identical over 10 bases. This CDR3 region has 14 residues. Germline loops: CDR1 MNHNY, CDR2 SVGAGI (reference sequence). J lost 5 bases, V lost 6 bases, and 6 bases had no gene match. The CDR3 DNA sequence: TGTGCCAGCAGGGGGACAGGGGTAAAAACTGAAGCTTTCTTT. Amino acid sequence: CASRGTGVKTEAFF.

This clone has a single count. The chain has TRBV9 and TRBJ2-1; 10 bases agree with TRBD2. V lost 7 bases to trimming and J lost 8 bases; unmatched junction nucleotides: 12. Germline CDR1 SGDLS, CDR2 YYNGEE. The CDR3 has 15 residues. The CDR3 is CASPVSGGALDEQFF. The DNA of the CDR3 is TGTGCCAGCCCTGTAAGCGGGGGGGCCTTAGATGAGCAGTTCTTC.

J is TRBJ2-3 and V is TRBV14; D may be TRBD1 (5 bases). The germline V gene encodes CDR1 SGHDN and CDR2 FVKESK. The CDR3 has 13 residues. The V end was cut by 3 bases, the J end by 7 bases, with 11 bases between. CDR3 bases: TGTGCCAGCAGCCACAAAGGGGTCCATACGCAGTATTTT. It is translated as CASSHKGVHTQYF. Using reference TRBV14 and TRBJ2-3 for the parts outside the CDR3, the full variable domain is EAGVTQFPSHSVIEKGQTVTLRCDPISGHDNLYWYRRVMGKEIKFLLHFVKESKQDESGMPNNRFLAERTGGTYSTLKVQPAELEDSGVYFCASSHKGVHTQYFGPGTRLTVL.

Only one count was recorded for this clone. The CDR3 bases are TGTGCCAGCAGCCCGCTGGGGGGGGAGACCCAGTACTTC. This codes for CASSPLGGETQYF. The rearrangement links TRBV5-6 to TRBJ2-5, with 7 bases identical to TRBD2. Germline V lookup: CDR1 SGHDT, CDR2 YYEEEE. The CDR3 is 13 amino acids. V was clipped by 4 bases and J by 5 bases; unmatched bases: 5.

This clone came up a few times. This sequence joins TRBV18 and TRBJ1-5; D is possibly TRBD1 (6 bases). Germline loops: CDR1 KGHSH, CDR2 LQKENI. V was clipped by 3 bases and J by 4 bases, with 10 bases between them. This CDR3 comprises 14 residues. The CDR3 region has the DNA TGTGCCAGCTCACCGGACAGACGAAATCAGCCCCAGCATTTT. Its translation: CASSPDRRNQPQHF.

This chain uses TRBV12-3 or TRBV12-4 with TRBJ1-1; no definite D call. This CDR3 has 13 amino acids. V lost 8 bases and J lost 4, with 14 bases in between. The CDR3 loop is CASSGIRGTEAFF. CDR3 nucleotides: TGTGCCAGCTCGGGGATTCGTGGCACTGAAGCTTTCTTT.

The chain is built from TRBV5-1 and TRBJ1-2; D is undetermined. The CDR3 has 13 residues. The V gene lost 0 bases and the J gene lost 7 bases, with 10 bases spanning the gap. CDR1 is SGHRS, CDR2 YFSETQ, per germline. The CDR3 nucleotides read TGCGCCAGCAGCTTGGTATCGGGGTTTGGCTACACCTTC. This encodes CASSLVSGFGYTF.

The chain couples TRBV7-2 to TRBJ2-3; possible D gene TRBD2, 7 bases. Trimming removed 7 bases at V and 0 bases at J, with 20 bases between. The CDR3 consists of 17 residues. In germline, CDR1 is SGHTA, CDR2 FQGNSA. Here the CDR3 reads CASTLRGGAGSTDTQYF. CDR3 coding DNA: TGTGCCAGCACCCTAAGGGGGGGGGCAGGGAGCACAGATACGCAGTATTTT.

The chain combines TRBV12-3 or TRBV12-4 with TRBJ1-1; D not resolved. Trimming took 7 bases from V and 10 from J, leaving 19 bases between them. The CDR3 is 13 residues long. CDR3 coding DNA: TGTGCCAGCACCCCATCGGGCGAGGGCTTAGCTTTCTTT. Translation gives CASTPSGEGLAFF.

The chain carries TRBV7-2 and TRBJ2-1; 8 bases align to TRBD1. Germline trimming cut 2 bases from V and 4 bases from J; bases unmatched to any gene: 4. This CDR3 is built from 15 residues. The germline gives CDR1 SGHTA, CDR2 FQGNSA. Here the CDR3 reads CASSLIRGPYNEQFF. The CDR3, as DNA: TGTGCCAGCAGCTTAATCAGGGGGCCTTACAATGAGCAGTTCTTC.

The chain carries TRBV30 and TRBJ1-1, with a possible D match to TRBD1 (6 bases). Trimming cost V 3 bases and J 5 bases, with 10 bases left between them. Germline lookup yields CDR1 GTSNPN and CDR2 SVGIG (reference sequence). The CDR3 runs 12 residues. CDR3 in amino acids: CAWSQGSTEAFF. CDR3 DNA sequence: TGTGCCTGGAGCCAGGGGAGTACTGAAGCTTTCTTT.

The chain uses TRBV30 and TRBJ1-1; tentative D call: TRBD1 (6 bases). V shed 3 bases and J shed 2 bases, with 13 bases lying between them. CDR1 and CDR2 from the germline V gene are GTSNPN and SVGIG (reference sequence). The CDR3 length is 14 residues. CDR3 in DNA: TGTGCCTGGAGAAAACAGGGACCTAACACTGAAGCTTTCTTT. It codes for CAWRKQGPNTEAFF. Full variable domain (missing parts from reference TRBV30 and TRBJ1-1): SQTIHQWPATLVQPVGSPLSLECTVEGTSNPNLYWYRQAAGRGLQLLFYSVGIGQISSEVPQNLSASRPQDRQFILSSKKLLLSDSGFYLCAWRKQGPNTEAFFGQGTRLTVV.

In its sample, this clone was seen a few times. The rearrangement links TRBV13 to TRBJ2-5; TRBD2 might be the D (5 bases). V dropped 2 bases and J dropped 1 base, with 14 bases sitting between them. There are 16 residues in the CDR3. CDR1 and CDR2 (germline): PRHDT, FYEKMQ (reference sequence). This CDR3 reads CASSLTRSDFQETQYF. In DNA, the CDR3 is TGTGCCAGCAGCTTAACTAGATCAGATTTCCAAGAGACCCAGTACTTC. Supplemented by reference TRBV13 and TRBJ2-5, the full variable domain reads AAGVIQSPRHLIKEKRETATLKCYPIPRHDTVYWYQQGPGQDPQFLISFYEKMQSDKGSIPDRFSAQQFSDYHSELNMSSLELGDSALYFCASSLTRSDFQETQYFGPGTRLLVL.

This chain connects TRBV6-1 to TRBJ1-2; D gene unclear. V shed 3 bases and J shed 0 bases, with 8 bases lying between them. CDR3 length: 14 residues. Germline CDR1 reads MNHNS; CDR2 reads SASEGT. The CDR3 bases are TGTGCCAGCAGTGATGGTGGAGCTAACTATGGCTACACCTTC. Translating it yields CASSDGGANYGYTF.